A selection of T cell receptor beta chains follows, all from one sample in a study of neurological immune-mediated disorders. From the 5' RACE reads, TCRdb called clonotypes with MiXCR, one entry per CDR3 protein. The repertoire includes about 66,000 distinct CDR3 sequences, 5.2% of them detected once, and 2.8% sits in the top ten. Sequencing was performed on PBMCs. Receptor source: a woman in her 30s with multiple sclerosis. CDR3s include the opening cysteine and the closing phenylalanine or tryptophan. Each record gives: D gene, V gene, clone size, J gene, CDR3 DNA, CDR3 protein. A D gene is named only where the DNA matches it firmly. Clone size is given for some rows only: seen once, a few or many times, or a class if the clone is expanded.

-	TRBV5-1	medium-sized	TRBJ1-2	TGCGCCAGCAGCTTGGAGGGGTATGGCTACACCTTC	CASSLEGYGYTF
TRBD1	TRBV15	many	TRBJ2-1	TGTGCCACCACAAGGGACAGGGGAGCGGTAAATGAGCAGTTCTTC	CATTRDRGAVNEQFF
TRBD1	TRBV14	few	TRBJ1-1	TGTGCCAGCAGCCAAACGTCAGGGGGGTACACTGAAGCTTTCTTT	CASSQTSGGYTEAFF
TRBD1	TRBV27	few	TRBJ1-2	TGTGCCAGCAGCCCAAACAGGGGGCTGGGATTGAACTATGGCTACACCTTC	CASSPNRGLGLNYGYTF
-	TRBV28	few	TRBJ1-6	TGTGCCAGCAGTTTAGACGGAACTAATTCACCCCTCAACTTT	CASSLDGTNSPLNF
TRBD1	TRBV20-1	medium-sized	TRBJ1-1	TGCAGTGCAACCGGGACAGGGGGCGACTTTAACACTGAAGCTTTCTTT	CSATGTGGDFNTEAFF
-	TRBV29-1	few	TRBJ1-1	TGCAGCGTTGAGACTGAAGCTTTCTTT	CSVETEAFF
TRBD1	TRBV20-1	many	TRBJ1-6	TGCAGTGCTCATAGGCCAGGGGGTCTTTCACCCCTCAACTTT	CSAHRPGGLSPLNF
-	TRBV7-2	many	TRBJ2-7	TGTGCCAGCAGGGGTTTTTCGGAGCAGTACTTC	CASRGFSEQYF
-	TRBV3-1	many	TRBJ2-5	TGTGCCAGCAGCCAAGATGTGGGCAGGGGGGGCGAGACCCAGTACTTC	CASSQDVGRGGETQYF
-	TRBV28	-	TRBJ1-2	TGTGCCAGCAGTACACAGACTAACTATGGCTACACCTTC	CASSTQTNYGYTF
-	TRBV5-1	many	TRBJ1-4	TGCGCCAGCAGCTTGAGAGGGTCAGGAGATAATGAAAAACTGTTTTTT	CASSLRGSGDNEKLFF
-	TRBV10-2	-	TRBJ1-5	TGCGCCAGCAGTGCCTCAGTAGGAGATCAGCCCCAGCATTTT	CASSASVGDQPQHF
-	TRBV12-3/TRBV12-4	-	TRBJ2-1	TGTGCCAGCAGACCTCCAGGGGTCTCCTACAATGAGCAGTTCTTC	CASRPPGVSYNEQFF
-	TRBV2	many	TRBJ2-6	TGTGCCAGCATGGTGGGGCCTGGGGCCAACGTCCTGACTTTC	CASMVGPGANVLTF
-	TRBV20-1	many	TRBJ1-2	TGCAGTGCTAGTCCCGGAGTCTATGGCTACACCTTC	CSASPGVYGYTF
TRBD1	TRBV29-1	many	TRBJ2-7	TGCAGCGTTGAAGAGATAGACAGGGGCGGCCACGAGCAGTACTTC	CSVEEIDRGGHEQYF
-	TRBV5-6	few	TRBJ2-5	TGTGCCAGCAGCCGCGCCGGAGGGGAGACCCAGTACTTC	CASSRAGGETQYF
-	TRBV5-1	many	TRBJ1-2	TGCGCCAGCAGCTTGAGCCCCGGCAGCCAAAAGAACTATGGCTACACCTTC	CASSLSPGSQKNYGYTF
TRBD2	TRBV5-1	many	TRBJ2-1	TGCGCCAGCAGCTTGGAGGCCGGGGGGGCGGGGAATGAGCAGTTCTTC	CASSLEAGGAGNEQFF
TRBD2	TRBV7-2	many	TRBJ2-1	TGTGCCAGCAGCCAAAGTCTAGCGGGGGGTTACAATGAGCAGTTCTTC	CASSQSLAGGYNEQFF
-	TRBV12-3/TRBV12-4	many	TRBJ1-6	TGTGCCAGCAGTTCCCGGGGGGTGAATTCACCCCTCAACTTT	CASSSRGVNSPLNF
-	TRBV3-1	few	TRBJ2-2	TGTGCCAGCAGCAAAAACTACCGGGGAGCCGGGGAGCTGTTTTTT	CASSKNYRGAGELFF
TRBD1	TRBV20-1	-	TRBJ1-2	TGCAGTGCTAGCGGCGGGACAGGGGTTCATGGCTACACCTTC	CSASGGTGVHGYTF
TRBD1	TRBV12-3/TRBV12-4	few	TRBJ2-2	TGTGCCAGCACCCCGGACAGGGCCGCCGGGGAGCTGTTTTTT	CASTPDRAAGELFF
-	TRBV15	-	TRBJ1-5	TGTGCCACCAGCAGACGGGGGAGCCAGCCCCAGCATTTT	CATSRRGSQPQHF
-	TRBV12-3/TRBV12-4	many	TRBJ2-1	TGTGCCAGCAGACGGGACAGCCTGGAGGGTGAGCAGTTCTTC	CASRRDSLEGEQFF
TRBD2	TRBV6-4	few	TRBJ2-3	TGTGCCAGCAGTGACTCTAGCGGGGGGGCAGATACGCAGTATTTT	CASSDSSGGADTQYF
-	TRBV3-1	many	TRBJ1-1	TGTGCCAGCAGCCAGGGGAGGGGCACTGAAGCTTTCTTT	CASSQGRGTEAFF